The rows below give T cell receptor beta chains drawn from one sample of a study of T cell repertoires in cytomegalovirus infection. These receptors lack a known antigen. A single record per CDR3 protein comes from TCRdb applying MiXCR to the reads. Of a few hundred thousand distinct CDR3 sequences in the sample, 40% were seen once. The sequences come from cultured PBMCs, collected from culture after CMV antigen stimulation. All receptors come from a human donor in good health (CMV status not recorded). Some clones in this sample may be carry-over from other donors' samples. Both conserved end residues are part of each CDR3. A D gene is named only where the DNA matches it firmly. A clone size is listed for some rows: how often the clone was seen (once, few, many), or a class if it is expanded.

CDR3 DNA	CDR3 protein	J gene	V gene	clone size	D gene
TGTGCCAGCAGCCCTCGACGGCGGGATACGCAGTATTTT	CASSPRRRDTQYF	TRBJ2-3	TRBV7-2	few	-
TGTGCCAGCAGCTTAATCTTAGCGGGAGCCAATGAGCAGTTCTTC	CASSLILAGANEQFF	TRBJ2-1	TRBV7-9	-	TRBD2
TGTGCCAGCAGCGTAGGAATAGCGGGGGGATCTTACAATGAGCAGTTCTTC	CASSVGIAGGSYNEQFF	TRBJ2-1	TRBV5-6	-	TRBD2
TGTGCCAGCAGCTCTCACGAGGATCCCACAGATACGCAGTATTTT	CASSSHEDPTDTQYF	TRBJ2-3	TRBV11-1	-	-
TGTGCCAGCAGCTTGGGGTGGGCTGAAGAGACCCAGTACTTC	CASSLGWAEETQYF	TRBJ2-5	TRBV7-2	-	-
TGTGCCAGCAGCCGTACAGGGGGCAGGTACAATGAGCAGTTCTTC	CASSRTGGRYNEQFF	TRBJ2-1	TRBV7-9	few	TRBD1
TGTGCCAGCAGCGGGCCGGGACAACCCAATCAGCCCCAGCATTTT	CASSGPGQPNQPQHF	TRBJ1-5	TRBV11-1	-	-
TGTGCCAGCACCCAAGTTAGCACCATATATTTT	CASTQVSTIYF	TRBJ1-3	TRBV12-3/TRBV12-4	few	-
TGTGCCAGCAGATCAGAGTACTCTGGAAACACCATATATTTT	CASRSEYSGNTIYF	TRBJ1-3	TRBV12-3/TRBV12-4	-	-
TGTGCCAGCAGTTTATTTAGCGGGAGGGGGTACGAGCAGTACTTC	CASSLFSGRGYEQYF	TRBJ2-7	TRBV27	-	TRBD2
TGTGCCAGCAGACGGGACAACCAGGGAACCTACGAGCAGTACTTC	CASRRDNQGTYEQYF	TRBJ2-7	TRBV7-2	-	-
TGTGCCAGCAGTGGCCTGGGGACGGGGAGCAATCAGCCCCAGCATTTT	CASSGLGTGSNQPQHF	TRBJ1-5	TRBV6-6	-	-
TGTGCCAGCAGCTCTGGGACGGTGGGGTACAATGAGCAGTTCTTC	CASSSGTVGYNEQFF	TRBJ2-1	TRBV7-2	-	-
TGCAGTGCTAGCTGGGGACATCCAAATTCACCCCTCCACTTT	CSASWGHPNSPLHF	TRBJ1-6	TRBV20-1	-	-
TGTGCCACTACAGGGACCGCTAACTATGGCTACACCTTC	CATTGTANYGYTF	TRBJ1-2	TRBV2	-	-
TGTGCCAGCAGCTTAGGGGTTCGGGAAAAACTGTTTTTT	CASSLGVREKLFF	TRBJ1-4	TRBV5-4	-	-
TGTGCCAGCAGAGGGAGGCAGAATGAGCAGTTCTTC	CASRGRQNEQFF	TRBJ2-1	TRBV5-4	-	-
TGTGCCAGCAGCTTGATATCAACTAATGAAAAACTGTTTTTT	CASSLISTNEKLFF	TRBJ1-4	TRBV7-9	few	-
TGTGCCAGCAGCTTAAACTCTGGAGGTTCACCCCTCCACTTT	CASSLNSGGSPLHF	TRBJ1-6	TRBV7-2	few	-
TGCGCCAGCAGCTATGGTGGCAGCGAGGCTTTCTTT	CASSYGGSEAFF	TRBJ1-1	TRBV4-1	-	-
TGTGCCAGCAGGCCGGGAGGGCCCTATAGCAATCAGCCCCAGCATTTT	CASRPGGPYSNQPQHF	TRBJ1-5	TRBV7-2	few	-
TGTGCCAGCAGCCTAGGACATCCCGCGAACACCGGGGAGCTGTTTTTT	CASSLGHPANTGELFF	TRBJ2-2	TRBV7-2	few	-
TGTGCCAGCAGCTTGTCGTCGTATACGCAGTATTTT	CASSLSSYTQYF	TRBJ2-3	TRBV7-9	-	-
TGTGCCTGGAGTACGGGAGCAGGTCGATACTCTGGAAACACCATATATTTT	CAWSTGAGRYSGNTIYF	TRBJ1-3	TRBV30	-	-
TGTGCCAGCAGCGGAGGGCCGGGAGCCGTGGGAGAGCAGTACTTC	CASSGGPGAVGEQYF	TRBJ2-7	TRBV6-2/TRBV6-3	-	-
TGTGCCAGCTACCAAATGAAAGGACACTCCAAGGCGGCCTACGAGCAGTACTTC	CASYQMKGHSKAAYEQYF	TRBJ2-7	TRBV5-6	-	-
TGCGCCAGCAGCCAAGAGGCCCACCCCTACAATGAGCAGTTCTTC	CASSQEAHPYNEQFF	TRBJ2-1	TRBV4-1	-	-
TGTGCCAGCAGCAAGCGGGGGGCCAGCACAGATACGCAGTATTTT	CASSKRGASTDTQYF	TRBJ2-3	TRBV7-2	few	TRBD2
TGCGCCAGCAGCTTGGGACCGCATAATGAAAAACTGTTTTTT	CASSLGPHNEKLFF	TRBJ1-4	TRBV5-1	-	-
TGTGCCAGCAGTTACTCGAAAGGGCATTATGAGAACACCGGGGAGCTGTTTTTT	CASSYSKGHYENTGELFF	TRBJ2-2	TRBV6-5	-	-
TGTGCCAGCAGCCCGGAGACAGGGGGAAGCAATCAGCCCCAGCATTTT	CASSPETGGSNQPQHF	TRBJ1-5	TRBV4-2	few	TRBD1
TGTGCCACAAGCGGGAGGGATATGCAGTACTTC	CATSGRDMQYF	TRBJ2-7	TRBV10-3	-	TRBD2
TGTGCCAGCAGTTTCCCCACTGAAGCTTTCTTT	CASSFPTEAFF	TRBJ1-1	TRBV6-2/TRBV6-3	-	-
TGTGCCAGCAGCAAAAGGACAGGAGTGGAGACCCAGTACTTC	CASSKRTGVETQYF	TRBJ2-5	TRBV7-2	few	TRBD1
TGTGCCAGCATTGGTTCTTTACCGGGACTGAAACAAGAGACCCAGTACTTC	CASIGSLPGLKQETQYF	TRBJ2-5	TRBV12-3/TRBV12-4	many	-
TGTGCCAGCAGTGTCTCGGCTAGCGGGAGTTTCGGAAGCTCCTACAATGAGCAGTTCTTC	CASSVSASGSFGSSYNEQFF	TRBJ2-1	TRBV6-4	-	TRBD2
TGCAGTGCTAGAGGGACTAGCGGGAGGGCAAGCTACGAGCAGTACTTC	CSARGTSGRASYEQYF	TRBJ2-7	TRBV20-1	few	TRBD2
TGTGCCAGCAGTTTAGAGCGGGGGATTGAGCAGTTCTTC	CASSLERGIEQFF	TRBJ2-1	TRBV12-3/TRBV12-4	-	TRBD2
TGTGCCAGCAGTTTACCCGGGACTCCCACAGATACGCAGTATTTT	CASSLPGTPTDTQYF	TRBJ2-3	TRBV6-2/TRBV6-3	few	-
TGTGCCAGCAGCTTAGAGGAGACTGGGGGCTACACCTTC	CASSLEETGGYTF	TRBJ1-2	TRBV7-9	few	-
TGTGCCAGCAAGCGAGGCAACTACCAAGAGACCCAGTACTTC	CASKRGNYQETQYF	TRBJ2-5	TRBV12-3/TRBV12-4	-	-
TGTGCCAGCAGTTTAATCCCTAGCGGGAGTTACGAGCAGTACTTC	CASSLIPSGSYEQYF	TRBJ2-7	TRBV12-3/TRBV12-4	few	TRBD2
TGTGCCATCAGAGGGGGCCCTGAAGCTTTCTTT	CAIRGGPEAFF	TRBJ1-1	TRBV10-3	-	TRBD1
TGCGCCAGCAGCCCCCCGGGCCTCTCCGAGACCCAGTACTTC	CASSPPGLSETQYF	TRBJ2-5	TRBV5-1	-	-
TGTGCCAGCAGCCCCGGGACAGTCTTTTCGACCCTCCACTTT	CASSPGTVFSTLHF	TRBJ1-6	TRBV7-2	few	TRBD1
TGTGCCAGCAGCATAGAGGCAGCTAGCACAGATACGCAGTATTTT	CASSIEAASTDTQYF	TRBJ2-3	TRBV7-2	many	-
TGTGCCAGCACCCGGGGGTTGGATGCTTTCTTT	CASTRGLDAFF	TRBJ1-1	TRBV6-2/TRBV6-3	-	-
TGTGCCAGCAGCGTGACAGTTGGTGGTGAAAAACTGTTTTTT	CASSVTVGGEKLFF	TRBJ1-4	TRBV5-5	few	-
TGTGCCAGCAGCTCCTTTGGACTAGCGGAGATCACAGATACGCAGTATTTT	CASSSFGLAEITDTQYF	TRBJ2-3	TRBV11-2	-	TRBD2
TGTGCCAGTAGTGCGACCGGGACAGGACTGTATGGCTACACCTTC	CASSATGTGLYGYTF	TRBJ1-2	TRBV19	-	TRBD1
TGTGCCAGCTCACCTCTTAGAGGCACGAACACTGAAGCTTTCTTT	CASSPLRGTNTEAFF	TRBJ1-1	TRBV18	-	-
TGTGCCAGCAGCCCAGTGACTTACAATGAGCAGTTCTTC	CASSPVTYNEQFF	TRBJ2-1	TRBV11-2	few	-
TGTGCCAGGCATACACGCAAAAAACTGTTTTTT	CARHTRKKLFF	TRBJ1-4	TRBV5-6	-	-
TGTGCCAGCAGTTCCTCCTCCCTGACCTACGAGCAGTACTTC	CASSSSSLTYEQYF	TRBJ2-7	TRBV12-3/TRBV12-4	-	-
TGTGCCAGCAGCTCCGACAGATACAATGAGCAGTTCTTC	CASSSDRYNEQFF	TRBJ2-1	TRBV7-2	-	-
TGTGCCAGCAGCTCCTTTCGTTGGCATGAGCAGTTCTTC	CASSSFRWHEQFF	TRBJ2-1	TRBV11-3	few	-
TGTGCCAGCAGCCCCGGCGGGGGGTACGGCTACGAGCAGTACTTC	CASSPGGGYGYEQYF	TRBJ2-7	TRBV7-9	-	TRBD2
TGCAGTGCCAGAGTTAGCGGGGGATATACTTACGAGCAGTACTTC	CSARVSGGYTYEQYF	TRBJ2-7	TRBV20-1	few	TRBD2
TGTGCCGCAGGGGCGGAAGTAGAGGAGACTCAGTACTTC	CAAGAEVEETQYF	TRBJ2-5	TRBV28	-	-
TGTGCCAGCAGCTTACAGACAGTCCTCAGGCTCGAGCAGTACTTC	CASSLQTVLRLEQYF	TRBJ2-7	TRBV7-9	few	-